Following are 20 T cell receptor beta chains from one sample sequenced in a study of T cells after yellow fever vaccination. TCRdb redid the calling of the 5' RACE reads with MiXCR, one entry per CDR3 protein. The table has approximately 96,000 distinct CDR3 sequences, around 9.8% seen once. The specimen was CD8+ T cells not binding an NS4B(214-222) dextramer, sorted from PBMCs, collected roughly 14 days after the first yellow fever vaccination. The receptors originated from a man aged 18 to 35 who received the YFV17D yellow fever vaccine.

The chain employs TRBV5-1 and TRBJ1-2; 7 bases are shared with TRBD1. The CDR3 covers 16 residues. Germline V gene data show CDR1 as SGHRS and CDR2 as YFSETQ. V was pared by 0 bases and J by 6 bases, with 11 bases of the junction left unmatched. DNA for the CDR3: TGCGCCAGCAGCTTGGCCCAGGCAGGGGGTTTGAATGGCTACACCTTC. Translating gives CASSLAQAGGLNGYTF. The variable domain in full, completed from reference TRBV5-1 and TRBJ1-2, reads KAGVTQTPRYLIKTRGQQVTLSCSPISGHRSVSWYQQTPGQGLQFLFEYFSETQRNKGNFPGRFSGRQFSNSRSEMNVSTLELGDSALYLCASSLAQAGGLNGYTFGSGTRLTVV.

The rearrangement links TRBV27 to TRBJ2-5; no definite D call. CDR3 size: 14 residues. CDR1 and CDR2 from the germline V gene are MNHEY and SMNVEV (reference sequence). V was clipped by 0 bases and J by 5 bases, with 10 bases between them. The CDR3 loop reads CASSLSIGWETQYF. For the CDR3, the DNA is TGTGCCAGCAGTTTATCAATCGGGTGGGAGACCCAGTACTTC.

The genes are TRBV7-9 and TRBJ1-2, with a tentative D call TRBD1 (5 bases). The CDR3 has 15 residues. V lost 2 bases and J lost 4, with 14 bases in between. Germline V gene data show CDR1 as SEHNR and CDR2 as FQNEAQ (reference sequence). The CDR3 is CASSLSETEFYGYTF. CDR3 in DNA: TGTGCCAGCAGCTTATCCGAGACAGAATTCTATGGCTACACCTTC.

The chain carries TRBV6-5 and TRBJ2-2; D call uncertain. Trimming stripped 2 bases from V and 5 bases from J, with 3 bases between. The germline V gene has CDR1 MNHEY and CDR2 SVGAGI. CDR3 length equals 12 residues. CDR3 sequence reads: CASSYQTGELFF. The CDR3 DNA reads TGTGCCAGCAGTTACCAGACCGGGGAGCTGTTTTTT.

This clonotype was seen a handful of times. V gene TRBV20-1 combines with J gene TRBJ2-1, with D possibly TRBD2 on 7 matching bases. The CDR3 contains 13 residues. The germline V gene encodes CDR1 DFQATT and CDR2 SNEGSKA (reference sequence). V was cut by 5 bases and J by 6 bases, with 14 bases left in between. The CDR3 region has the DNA TGCAGTGCTGTGGGGGGGGGGCTCAATGAGCAGTTCTTC. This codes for CSAVGGGLNEQFF.

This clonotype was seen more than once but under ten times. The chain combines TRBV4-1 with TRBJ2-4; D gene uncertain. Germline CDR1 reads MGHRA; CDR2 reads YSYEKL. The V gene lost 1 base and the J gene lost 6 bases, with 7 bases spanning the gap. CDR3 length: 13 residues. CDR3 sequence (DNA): TGCGCCAGCAGCCAAGGGACGGGAAACATTCAGTACTTC. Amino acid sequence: CASSQGTGNIQYF.

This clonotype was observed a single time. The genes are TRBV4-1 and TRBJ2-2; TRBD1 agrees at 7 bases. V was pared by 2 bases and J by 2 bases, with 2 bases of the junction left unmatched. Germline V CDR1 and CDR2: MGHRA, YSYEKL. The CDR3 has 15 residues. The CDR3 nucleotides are TGCGCCAGCAGCCAATCAGGGGGTAACACCGGGGAGCTGTTTTTT. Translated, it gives CASSQSGGNTGELFF.

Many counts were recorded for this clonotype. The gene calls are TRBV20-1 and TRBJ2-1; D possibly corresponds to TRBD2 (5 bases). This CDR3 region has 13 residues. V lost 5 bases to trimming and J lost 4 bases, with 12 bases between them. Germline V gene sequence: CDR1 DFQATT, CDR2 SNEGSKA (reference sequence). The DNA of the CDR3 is TGCAGTGCTTCCGGGGTTCTTTACAATGAGCAGTTCTTC. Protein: CSASGVLYNEQFF.

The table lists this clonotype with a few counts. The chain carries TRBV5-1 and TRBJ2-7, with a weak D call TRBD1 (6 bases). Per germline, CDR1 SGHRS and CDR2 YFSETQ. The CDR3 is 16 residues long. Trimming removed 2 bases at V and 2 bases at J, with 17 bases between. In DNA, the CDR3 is TGCGCCAGCAGCTTAAGGGACGACAGGCTCGCCTACGAGCAGTACTTC. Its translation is CASSLRDDRLAYEQYF.

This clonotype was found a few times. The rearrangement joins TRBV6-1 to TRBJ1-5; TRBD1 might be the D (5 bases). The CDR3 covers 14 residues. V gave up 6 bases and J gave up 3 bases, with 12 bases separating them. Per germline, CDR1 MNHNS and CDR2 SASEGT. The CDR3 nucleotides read TGTGCCAGCAGCAATAGGGGTCCCAATCAGCCCCAGCATTTT. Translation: CASSNRGPNQPQHF.

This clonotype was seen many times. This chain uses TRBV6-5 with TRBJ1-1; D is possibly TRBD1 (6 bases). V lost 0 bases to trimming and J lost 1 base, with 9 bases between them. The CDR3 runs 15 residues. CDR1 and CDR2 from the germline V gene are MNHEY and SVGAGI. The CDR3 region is CASSYSGTQNTEAFF. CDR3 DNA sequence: TGTGCCAGCAGTTACTCCGGGACACAGAACACTGAAGCTTTCTTT.

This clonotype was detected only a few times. In nucleotides, the CDR3 is TGTGCCAGTCGGGAGGCCTCCTACAATGAGCAGTTCTTC. It yields the protein CASREASYNEQFF. V usage is TRBV19 and J usage is TRBJ2-1, with TRBD2 matching 7 bases. The CDR3 consists of 13 residues. Germline loops: CDR1 LNHDA, CDR2 SQIVND (reference sequence). J was trimmed by 0 bases and V by 8 bases; bases with no gene match: 1.

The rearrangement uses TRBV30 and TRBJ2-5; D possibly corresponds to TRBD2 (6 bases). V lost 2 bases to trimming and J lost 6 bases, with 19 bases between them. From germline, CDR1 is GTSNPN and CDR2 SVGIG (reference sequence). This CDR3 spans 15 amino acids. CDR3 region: CAWSPRREAWKTQYF. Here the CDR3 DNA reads TGTGCCTGGAGTCCCCGGCGGGAAGCATGGAAGACCCAGTACTTC.

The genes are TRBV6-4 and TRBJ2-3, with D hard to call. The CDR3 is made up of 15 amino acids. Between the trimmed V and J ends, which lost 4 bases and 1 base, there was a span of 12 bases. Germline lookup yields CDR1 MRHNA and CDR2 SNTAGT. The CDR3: CASSAQGLGTDTQYF. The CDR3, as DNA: TGTGCCAGCAGTGCACAAGGCCTCGGCACAGATACGCAGTATTTT.

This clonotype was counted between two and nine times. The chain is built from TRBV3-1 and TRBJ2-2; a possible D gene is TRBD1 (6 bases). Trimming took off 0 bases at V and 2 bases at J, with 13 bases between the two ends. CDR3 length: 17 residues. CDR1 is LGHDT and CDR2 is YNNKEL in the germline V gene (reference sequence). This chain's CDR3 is CASSQEYTGHNTGELFF. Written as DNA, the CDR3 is TGTGCCAGCAGCCAAGAATACACAGGGCACAACACCGGGGAGCTGTTTTTT. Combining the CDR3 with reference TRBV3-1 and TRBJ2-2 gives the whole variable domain DTAVSQTPKYLVTQMGNDKSIKCEQNLGHDTMYWYKQDSKKFLKIMFSYNNKELIINETVPNRFSPKSPDKAHLNLHINSLELGDSAVYFCASSQEYTGHNTGELFFGEGSRLTVL.

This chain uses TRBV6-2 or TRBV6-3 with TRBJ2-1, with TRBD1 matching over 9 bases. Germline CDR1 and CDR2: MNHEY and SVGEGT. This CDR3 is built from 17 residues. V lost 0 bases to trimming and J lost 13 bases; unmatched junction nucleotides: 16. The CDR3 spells CASSYSPGQGPLQCQFF. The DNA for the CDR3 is TGTGCCAGCAGTTACTCCCCGGGACAGGGACCTCTGCAATGCCAGTTCTTC.

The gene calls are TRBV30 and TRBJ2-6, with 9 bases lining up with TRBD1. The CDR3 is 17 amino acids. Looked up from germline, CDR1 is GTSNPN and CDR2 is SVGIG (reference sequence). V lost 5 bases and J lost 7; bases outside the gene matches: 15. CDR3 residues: CAWEIGTGYLIANVLTF. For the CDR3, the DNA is TGTGCCTGGGAGATCGGGACAGGGTATTTGATCGCCAACGTCCTGACTTTC. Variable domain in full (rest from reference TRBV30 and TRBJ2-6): SQTIHQWPATLVQPVGSPLSLECTVEGTSNPNLYWYRQAAGRGLQLLFYSVGIGQISSEVPQNLSASRPQDRQFILSSKKLLLSDSGFYLCAWEIGTGYLIANVLTFGAGSRLTVL.

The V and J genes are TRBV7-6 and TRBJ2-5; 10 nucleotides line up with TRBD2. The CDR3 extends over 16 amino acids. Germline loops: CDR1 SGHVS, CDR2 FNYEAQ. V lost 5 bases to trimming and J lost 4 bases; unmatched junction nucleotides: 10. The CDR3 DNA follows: TGTGCCAGCAGCCCGAGAAGCGGGGGGGCCTTAGAGACCCAGTACTTC. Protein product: CASSPRSGGALETQYF.

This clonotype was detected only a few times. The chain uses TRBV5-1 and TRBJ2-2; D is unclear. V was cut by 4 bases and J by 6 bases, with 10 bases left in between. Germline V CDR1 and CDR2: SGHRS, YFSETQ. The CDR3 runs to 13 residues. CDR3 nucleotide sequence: TGCGCCAGCAGCCCGACCCAGGCCGGGGAGCTGTTTTTT. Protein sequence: CASSPTQAGELFF. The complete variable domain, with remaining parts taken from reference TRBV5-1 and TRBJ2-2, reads KAGVTQTPRYLIKTRGQQVTLSCSPISGHRSVSWYQQTPGQGLQFLFEYFSETQRNKGNFPGRFSGRQFSNSRSEMNVSTLELGDSALYLCASSPTQAGELFFGEGSRLTVL.

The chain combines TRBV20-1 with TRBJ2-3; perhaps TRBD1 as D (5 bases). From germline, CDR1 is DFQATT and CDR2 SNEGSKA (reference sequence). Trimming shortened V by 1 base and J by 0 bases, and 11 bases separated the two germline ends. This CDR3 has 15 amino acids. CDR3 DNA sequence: TGCAGTGCTAGAGGGTGGGGCAAGAGCACAGATACGCAGTATTTT. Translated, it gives CSARGWGKSTDTQYF.